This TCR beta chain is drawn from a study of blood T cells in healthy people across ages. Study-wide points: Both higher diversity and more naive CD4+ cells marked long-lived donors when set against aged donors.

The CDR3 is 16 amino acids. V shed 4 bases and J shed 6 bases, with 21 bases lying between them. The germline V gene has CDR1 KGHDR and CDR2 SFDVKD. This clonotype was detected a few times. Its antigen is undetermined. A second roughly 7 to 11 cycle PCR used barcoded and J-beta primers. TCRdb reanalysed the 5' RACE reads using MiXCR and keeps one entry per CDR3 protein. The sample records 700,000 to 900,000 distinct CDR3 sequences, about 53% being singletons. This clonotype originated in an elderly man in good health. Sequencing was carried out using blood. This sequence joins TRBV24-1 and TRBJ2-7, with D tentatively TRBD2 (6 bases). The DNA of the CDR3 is TGTGCCACCAGTGACACAGGCGGGACCTTGCTAGGCGAGCAGTACTTC. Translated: CATSDTGGTLLGEQYF.